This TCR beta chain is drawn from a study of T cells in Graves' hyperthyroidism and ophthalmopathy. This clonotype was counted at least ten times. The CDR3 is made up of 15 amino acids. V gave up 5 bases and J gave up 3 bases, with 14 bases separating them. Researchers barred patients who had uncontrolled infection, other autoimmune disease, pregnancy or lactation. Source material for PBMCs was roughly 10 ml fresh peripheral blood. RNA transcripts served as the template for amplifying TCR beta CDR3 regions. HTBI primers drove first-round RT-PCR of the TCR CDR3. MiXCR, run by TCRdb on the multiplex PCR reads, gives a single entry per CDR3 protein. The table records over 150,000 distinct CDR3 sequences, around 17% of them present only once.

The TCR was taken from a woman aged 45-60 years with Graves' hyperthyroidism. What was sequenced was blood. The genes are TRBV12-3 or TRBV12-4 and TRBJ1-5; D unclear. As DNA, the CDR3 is TGTGCCAGCAGTCCAGCCTACGGAACCAATCAGCCCCAGCATTTT. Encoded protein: CASSPAYGTNQPQHF.